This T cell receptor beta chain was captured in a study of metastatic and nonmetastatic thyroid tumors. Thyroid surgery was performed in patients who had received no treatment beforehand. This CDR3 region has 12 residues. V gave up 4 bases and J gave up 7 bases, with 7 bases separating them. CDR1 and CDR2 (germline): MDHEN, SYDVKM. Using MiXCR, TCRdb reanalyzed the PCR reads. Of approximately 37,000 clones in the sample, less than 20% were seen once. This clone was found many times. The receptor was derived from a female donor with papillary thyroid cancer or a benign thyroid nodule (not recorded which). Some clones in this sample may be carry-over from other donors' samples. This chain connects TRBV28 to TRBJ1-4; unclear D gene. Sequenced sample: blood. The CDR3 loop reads CASSSGFEKLFF. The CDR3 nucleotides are TGTGCCAGCAGTTCGGGGTTTGAAAAACTGTTTTTT.